This T cell receptor (beta chain) was sequenced for a study of blood T cell repertoires in COVID-19. Study in general: The study drew acute and convalescent COVID-19 samples from the United States, Italy and Spain. Sample material is recorded as cDNA or gDNA derived from T cells, B-cell-depleted T cells, or PBMCs.

Authors' processing steps: The assay estimated nucleated cells by amplifying reference gene primers. Profiled with immunoSEQ multiplex PCR; TCRdb holds only in-frame clones, not every one. V and J calls and clone size are as listed in that table; D and trimming were resolved from the DNA. This sample has 150,000 to 200,000 clones; 80% to 90% occur once, and the top ten carry roughly 19%. This CDR3 has 16 residues. V shed 4 bases and J 10 bases; nucleotides not matched to a gene: 15. Germline-derived CDR1 and CDR2 are SGHRS and YFSETQ. The clonotype originates from an elderly woman with acute or convalescent COVID-19. Sequencing used peripheral blood. V gene TRBV5-1 combines with J gene TRBJ2-3; 10 bases map to TRBD2. The CDR3 region is CASSPGNSGGLFSQYF. The DNA of the CDR3 is TGCGCCAGCAGCCCGGGCAATAGCGGGGGGCTTTTTTCGCAGTATTTT.